The T cell receptor (beta chain) under discussion was sequenced for a study of T cell responses to AZD1222 COVID-19 vaccine. General study results and limits: A mostly white British donor set with more females was recruited, and clonal diversity was possibly underestimated.

J gave up 8 bases and V 4 bases, and 6 bases lay outside the gene matches. CDR3 size: 13 residues. CDR1 and CDR2 (germline): SGHNT, YYREEE (reference sequence). A note on this clone: What it recognizes is unknown.

Sequenced by immunoSEQ multiplex PCR; TCRdb stores in-frame clones only, minus some. The data contain about 110,000 clones, about 92% of them seen just once; the ten biggest clones take up roughly 3%. The source was peripheral blood, collected on day 0 of MenACWY control vaccination. The V call is TRBV5-4, the J call TRBJ1-2; TRBD1 matches 9 bases. The clonotype originates from an adult in good health. The DNA of the CDR3 is TGTGCCAGCAGCACACAGGGGGCTCCCGGCTACACCTTC. This translates into CASSTQGAPGYTF.